The following is a TCR beta chain sequence with its context. Antigen unknown. The data were taken from a study of regulatory dendritic cells for organ transplantation. At the level of the study: Regulatory dendritic cells came from monocytes given vitamin D3 and IL-10.

Allogeneic regulatory or mature dendritic cells were co-cultured for less than six days with CFSE-labeled sorted T cells at 1:10. Naive CD45RA+ and memory CD45RO+ CD4+ or CD8+ T cells were FACS-sorted. Overall study findings and caveats: The authors noted considerable between-person heterogeneity in alloreactive memory CD8+ cells.

The CDR3 spans 14 residues. V was cut by 10 bases and J by 1 base, with 15 bases left in between. In germline, CDR1 is MNHEY, CDR2 SVGAGI. The method was immunoSEQ multiplex PCR; TCRdb's version includes in-frame clones alone and lacks a portion of them. The top ten hold over 2.5% of the sample, which has about 11,000 clones, 60% to 85% seen once. The material sequenced was memory CD4+ T cells from blood cultured with regulatory dendritic cells. The subset is: CD45RO+ memory T cells. The TCR sequence derives from a human donor in good health. This chain links TRBV6-5 with TRBJ2-3, with D perhaps TRBD1 (6 bases). The CDR3 DNA reads TGTGCCACTAGGGGGACAACTGGCACAGATACGCAGTATTTT. It translates to CATRGTTGTDTQYF.